This T cell receptor beta chain came from a study of cytotoxic CD8 clonotypes in ibrutinib-treated CLL. Produced via immunoSEQ multiplex PCR; TCRdb's table is partial and in-frame only. The sample consists of approximately 97,000 clones, 60% to 80% of them appearing once. From germline, CDR1 is MDHEN and CDR2 SYDVKM. CDR3 length equals 13 residues. V lost 5 bases, J lost 8 bases, and 15 bases lay in between. The V call is TRBV28, the J call TRBJ1-2; D not certain. This specimen was PBMCs, taken after 24 months of ibrutinib treatment. The clonotype originates from a human donor with chronic lymphocytic leukemia. In DNA, the CDR3 is TGTGCCAGCAGTCCCGCTCCCAGGAGGGGCTACACCTTC. This codes for CASSPAPRRGYTF.